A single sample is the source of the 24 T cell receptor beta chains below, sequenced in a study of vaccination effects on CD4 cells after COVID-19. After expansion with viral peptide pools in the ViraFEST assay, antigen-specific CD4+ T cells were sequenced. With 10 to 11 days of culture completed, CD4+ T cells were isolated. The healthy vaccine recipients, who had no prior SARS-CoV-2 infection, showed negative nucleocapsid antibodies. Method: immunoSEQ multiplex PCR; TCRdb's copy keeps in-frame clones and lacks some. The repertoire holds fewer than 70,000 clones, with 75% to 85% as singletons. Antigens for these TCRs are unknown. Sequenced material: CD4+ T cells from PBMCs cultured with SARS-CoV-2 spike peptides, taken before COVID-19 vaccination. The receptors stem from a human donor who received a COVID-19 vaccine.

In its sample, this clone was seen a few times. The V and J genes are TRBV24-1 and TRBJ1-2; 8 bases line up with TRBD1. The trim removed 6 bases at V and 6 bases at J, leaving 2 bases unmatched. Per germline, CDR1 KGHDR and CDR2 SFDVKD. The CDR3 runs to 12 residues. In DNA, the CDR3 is TGTGCCACCAGTACAGGGGGTGATGGCTACACCTTC. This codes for CATSTGGDGYTF.

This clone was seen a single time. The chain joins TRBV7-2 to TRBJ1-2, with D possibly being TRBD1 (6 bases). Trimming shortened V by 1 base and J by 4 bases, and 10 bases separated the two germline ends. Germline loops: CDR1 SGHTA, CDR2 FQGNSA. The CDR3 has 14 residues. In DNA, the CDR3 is TGTGCCAGCAGCTTAGGGCGGACAGTCTATGGCTACACCTTC. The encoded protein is CASSLGRTVYGYTF.

CDR3 nucleotide sequence: TGTGCCAGCAGCATGGGACCAGATTTTGAGCAGTTCTTC. Protein product: CASSMGPDFEQFF. The genes are TRBV9 and TRBJ2-1; tentatively, D is TRBD1 or TRBD2 (5 bases each). V was pared by 4 bases and J by 9 bases, with 14 bases between. This CDR3 comprises 13 residues. Looked up from germline, CDR1 is SGDLS and CDR2 is YYNGEE. The complete variable domain, with remaining parts taken from reference TRBV9 and TRBJ2-1, reads DSGVTQTPKHLITATGQRVTLRCSPRSGDLSVYWYQQSLDQGLQFLIQYYNGEERAKGNILERFSAQQFPDLHSELNLSSLELGDSALYFCASSMGPDFEQFFGPGTRLTVL.

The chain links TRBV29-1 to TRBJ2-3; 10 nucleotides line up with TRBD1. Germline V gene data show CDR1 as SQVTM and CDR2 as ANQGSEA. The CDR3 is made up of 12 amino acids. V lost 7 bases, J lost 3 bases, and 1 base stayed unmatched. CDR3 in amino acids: CSGTGGTDTQYF. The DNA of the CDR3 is TGCAGCGGGACAGGGGGTACAGATACGCAGTATTTT.

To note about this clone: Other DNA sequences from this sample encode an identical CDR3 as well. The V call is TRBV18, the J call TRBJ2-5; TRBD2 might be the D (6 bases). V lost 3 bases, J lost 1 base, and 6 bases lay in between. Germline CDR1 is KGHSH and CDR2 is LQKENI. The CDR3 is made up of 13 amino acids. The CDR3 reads CASSPGLQETQYF. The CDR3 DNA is TGTGCCAGCTCACCGGGACTCCAAGAGACCCAGTACTTC.

As DNA, the CDR3 is TGTGCCACCAGCAGGGAGACAGGGTTTTACGAGCAGTACGTC. Protein: CATSRETGFYEQYV. The chain joins TRBV15 to TRBJ2-7; 7 nucleotides agree with TRBD1. The ends lost 3 bases at V and 4 bases at J; junction bases unmatched: 6. The CDR3 runs to 14 residues. The germline gives CDR1 LNHNV, CDR2 YYDKDF (reference sequence).

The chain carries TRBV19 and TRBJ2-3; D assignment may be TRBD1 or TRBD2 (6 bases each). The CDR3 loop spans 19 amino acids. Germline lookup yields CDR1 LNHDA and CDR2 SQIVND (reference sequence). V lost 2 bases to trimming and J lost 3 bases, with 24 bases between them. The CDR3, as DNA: TGTGCCAGTAGTATATTAGCCCCCAAAGGGCAGGGGAGGACAGATACGCAGTATTTT. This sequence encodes CASSILAPKGQGRTDTQYF.

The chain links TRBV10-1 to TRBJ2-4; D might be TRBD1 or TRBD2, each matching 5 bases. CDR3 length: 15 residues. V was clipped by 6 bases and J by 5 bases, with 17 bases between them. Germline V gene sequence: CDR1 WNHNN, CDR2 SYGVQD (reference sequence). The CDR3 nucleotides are TGCGCCAGCAGCCAGGGACCCGGGCCAGAAAACATTCAGTACTTC. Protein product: CASSQGPGPENIQYF.

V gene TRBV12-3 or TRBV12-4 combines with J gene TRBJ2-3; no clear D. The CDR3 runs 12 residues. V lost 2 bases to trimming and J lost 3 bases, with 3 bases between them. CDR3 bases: TGTGCCAGCAGTTTACGGACAGATACGCAGTATTTT. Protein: CASSLRTDTQYF.

CDR3 sequence (DNA): TGTGCCAGCAGCTTAGGGGGCGGGCAGGGAGAGACCCAGTACTTC. Translated: CASSLGGGQGETQYF. J is TRBJ2-5 and V is TRBV7-9; D may match TRBD1 or TRBD2 (5 bases each). The V end lost 1 base, the J end lost 4 bases, and 13 bases lay between the germline ends. Germline V gene data show CDR1 as SEHNR and CDR2 as FQNEAQ (reference sequence). This CDR3 is 15 amino acids long.

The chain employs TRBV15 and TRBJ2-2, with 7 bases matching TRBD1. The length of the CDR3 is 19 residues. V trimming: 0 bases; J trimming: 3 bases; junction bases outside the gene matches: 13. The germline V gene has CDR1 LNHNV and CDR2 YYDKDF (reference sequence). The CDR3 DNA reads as TGTGCCACCAGCAGAGATCTCTGGCAAGACAGGGATCACACCGGGGAGCTGTTTTTT. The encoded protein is CATSRDLWQDRDHTGELFF.

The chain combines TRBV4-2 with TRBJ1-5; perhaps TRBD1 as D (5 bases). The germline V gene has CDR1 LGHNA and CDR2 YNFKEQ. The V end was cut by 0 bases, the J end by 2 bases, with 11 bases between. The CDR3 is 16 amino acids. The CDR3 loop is CASSQEGPRGNQPQHF. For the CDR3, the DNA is TGTGCCAGCAGCCAAGAGGGACCGAGGGGCAATCAGCCCCAGCATTTT.

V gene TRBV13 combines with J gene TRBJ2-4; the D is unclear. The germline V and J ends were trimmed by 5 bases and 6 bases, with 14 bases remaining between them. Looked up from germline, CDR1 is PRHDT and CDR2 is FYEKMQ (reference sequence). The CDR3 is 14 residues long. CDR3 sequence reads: CASSPLGQANIQYF. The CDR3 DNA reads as TGTGCCAGCAGCCCCCTCGGGCAGGCAAACATTCAGTACTTC.

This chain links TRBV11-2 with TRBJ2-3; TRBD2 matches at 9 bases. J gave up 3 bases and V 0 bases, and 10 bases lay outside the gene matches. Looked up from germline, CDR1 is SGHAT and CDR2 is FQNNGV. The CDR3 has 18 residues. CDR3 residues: CASSLEWRGGFGTDTQYF. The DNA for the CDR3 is TGTGCCAGCAGCTTAGAATGGCGGGGGGGTTTCGGAACAGATACGCAGTATTTT.

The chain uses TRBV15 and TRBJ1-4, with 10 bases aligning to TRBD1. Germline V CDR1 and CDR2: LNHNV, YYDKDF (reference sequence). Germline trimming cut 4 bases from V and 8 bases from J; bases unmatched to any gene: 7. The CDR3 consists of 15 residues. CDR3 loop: CATSTWTGGEEKLFF. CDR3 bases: TGTGCCACCAGCACCTGGACAGGGGGAGAGGAAAAACTGTTTTTT. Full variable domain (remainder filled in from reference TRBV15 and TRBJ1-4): DAMVIQNPRYQVTQFGKPVTLSCSQTLNHNVMYWYQQKSSQAPKLLFHYYDKDFNNEADTPDNFQSRRPNTSFCFLDIRSPGLGDTAMYLCATSTWTGGEEKLFFGSGTQLSVL.

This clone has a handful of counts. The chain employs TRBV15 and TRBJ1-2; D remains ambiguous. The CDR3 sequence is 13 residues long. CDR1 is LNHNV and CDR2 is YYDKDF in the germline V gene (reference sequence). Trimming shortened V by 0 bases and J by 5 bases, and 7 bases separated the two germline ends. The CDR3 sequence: CATSRDPGYGYTF. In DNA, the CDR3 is TGTGCCACCAGCAGAGATCCGGGATATGGCTACACCTTC.

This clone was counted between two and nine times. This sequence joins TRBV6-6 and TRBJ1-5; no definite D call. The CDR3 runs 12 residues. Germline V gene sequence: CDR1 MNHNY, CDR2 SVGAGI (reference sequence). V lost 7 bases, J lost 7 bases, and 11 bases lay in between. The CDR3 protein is CASTEGGQPQHF. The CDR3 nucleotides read TGTGCCAGCACTGAGGGTGGCCAGCCCCAGCATTTT.

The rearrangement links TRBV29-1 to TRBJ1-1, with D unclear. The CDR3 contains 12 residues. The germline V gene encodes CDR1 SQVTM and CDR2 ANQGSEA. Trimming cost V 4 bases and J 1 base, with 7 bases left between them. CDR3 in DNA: TGCAGCGTTGGAGGCGGGAACACTGAAGCTTTCTTT. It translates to CSVGGGNTEAFF.

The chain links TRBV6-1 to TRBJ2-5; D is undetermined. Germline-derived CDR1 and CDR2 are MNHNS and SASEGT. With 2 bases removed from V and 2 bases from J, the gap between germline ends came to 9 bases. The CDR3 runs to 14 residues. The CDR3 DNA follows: TGTGCCAGCAGTGAATTTAAAGGGCAAGAGACCCAGTACTTC. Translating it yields CASSEFKGQETQYF.

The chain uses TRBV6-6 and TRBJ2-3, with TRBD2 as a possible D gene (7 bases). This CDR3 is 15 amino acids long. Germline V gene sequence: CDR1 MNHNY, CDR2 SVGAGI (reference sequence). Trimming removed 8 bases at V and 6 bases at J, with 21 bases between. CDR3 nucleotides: TGTGCCAGCGGCTCCGGGGGCGGGGGCCGGGATACGCAGTATTTT. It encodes CASGSGGGGRDTQYF.

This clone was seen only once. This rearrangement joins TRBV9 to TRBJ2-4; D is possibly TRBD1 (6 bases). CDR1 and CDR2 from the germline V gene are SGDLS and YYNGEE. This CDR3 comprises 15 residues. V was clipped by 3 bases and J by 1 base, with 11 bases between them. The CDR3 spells CASSAYQGAKNIQYF. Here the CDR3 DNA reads TGTGCCAGCAGCGCTTACCAGGGGGCCAAAAACATTCAGTACTTC. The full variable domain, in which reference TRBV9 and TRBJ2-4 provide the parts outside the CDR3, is DSGVTQTPKHLITATGQRVTLRCSPRSGDLSVYWYQQSLDQGLQFLIQYYNGEERAKGNILERFSAQQFPDLHSELNLSSLELGDSALYFCASSAYQGAKNIQYFGAGTRLSVL.

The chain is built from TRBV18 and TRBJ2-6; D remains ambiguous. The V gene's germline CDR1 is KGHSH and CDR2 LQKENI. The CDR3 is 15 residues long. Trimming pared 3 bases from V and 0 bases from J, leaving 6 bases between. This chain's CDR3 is CASSPANSGANVLTF. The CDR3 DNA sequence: TGTGCCAGCTCACCTGCAAACTCTGGGGCCAACGTCCTGACTTTC.

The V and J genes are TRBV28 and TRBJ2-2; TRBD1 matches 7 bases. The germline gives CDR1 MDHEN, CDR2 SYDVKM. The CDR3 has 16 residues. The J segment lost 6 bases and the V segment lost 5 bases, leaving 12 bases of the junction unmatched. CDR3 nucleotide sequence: TGTGCCAGCAGTATACTGACAGGGAATGGGGCCGGGGAGCTGTTTTTT. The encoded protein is CASSILTGNGAGELFF.

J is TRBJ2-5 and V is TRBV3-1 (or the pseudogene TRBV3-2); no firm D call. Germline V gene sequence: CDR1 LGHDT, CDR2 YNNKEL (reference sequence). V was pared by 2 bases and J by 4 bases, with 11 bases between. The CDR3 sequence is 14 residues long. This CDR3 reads CASSQNGPAETQYF. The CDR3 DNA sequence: TGTGCCAGCAGCCAAAACGGCCCGGCAGAGACCCAGTACTTC.